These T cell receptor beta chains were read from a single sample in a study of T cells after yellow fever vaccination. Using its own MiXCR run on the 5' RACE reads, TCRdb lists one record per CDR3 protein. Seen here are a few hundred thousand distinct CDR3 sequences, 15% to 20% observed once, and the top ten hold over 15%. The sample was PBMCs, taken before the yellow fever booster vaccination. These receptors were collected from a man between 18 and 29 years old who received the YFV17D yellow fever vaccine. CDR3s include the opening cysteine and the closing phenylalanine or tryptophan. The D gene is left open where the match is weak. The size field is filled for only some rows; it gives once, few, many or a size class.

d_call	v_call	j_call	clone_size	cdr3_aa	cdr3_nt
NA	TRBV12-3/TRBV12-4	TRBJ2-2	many	CASSLGGDTGELFF	TGTGCCAGCAGTCTAGGGGGTGACACCGGGGAGCTGTTTTTT
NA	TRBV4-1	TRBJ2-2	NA	CASSQDQYFSGELFF	TGCGCCAGCAGCCAAGATCAATATTTTTCCGGGGAGCTGTTTTTT
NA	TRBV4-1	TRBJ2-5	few	CASSQGDGRTYQETQYF	TGCGCCAGCAGCCAAGGGGACGGACGAACGTACCAAGAGACCCAGTACTTC
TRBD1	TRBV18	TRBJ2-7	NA	CASSRSTGVEQYF	TGTGCCAGCTCACGATCGACAGGGGTCGAGCAGTACTTC
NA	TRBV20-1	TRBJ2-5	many	CSARDGDTGRETQYF	TGCAGTGCTAGAGATGGGGATACCGGAAGGGAGACCCAGTACTTC
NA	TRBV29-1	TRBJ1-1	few	CSGHDSVNTEAFF	TGCAGCGGACACGACAGCGTAAACACTGAAGCTTTCTTT
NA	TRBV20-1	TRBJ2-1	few	CSAGGGLINEQFF	TGCAGTGCCGGCGGGGGCCTAATAAATGAGCAGTTCTTC
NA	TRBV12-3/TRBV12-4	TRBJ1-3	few	CASRKKQSPSGNTIYF	TGTGCCAGCAGAAAAAAGCAGAGCCCTTCTGGAAACACCATATATTTT
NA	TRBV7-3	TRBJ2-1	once	CASSLTQARPGNEQFF	TGTGCCAGCAGCTTAACACAGGCCCGACCCGGTAATGAGCAGTTCTTC
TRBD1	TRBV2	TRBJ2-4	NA	CASSGSGQGVIQYF	TGTGCCAGCAGTGGATCGGGACAGGGAGTGATTCAGTACTTC
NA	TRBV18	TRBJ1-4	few	CASSGLPWPNEKLFF	TGTGCCAGCTCGGGACTTCCGTGGCCTAATGAAAAACTGTTTTTT
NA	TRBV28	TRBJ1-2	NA	CASSHRVGLWSYTF	TGTGCCAGCAGCCACAGGGTTGGACTATGGAGCTACACCTTC
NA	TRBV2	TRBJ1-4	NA	CASSGEGGEKLFF	TGTGCCAGCAGTGGAGAGGGGGGCGAAAAACTGTTTTTT
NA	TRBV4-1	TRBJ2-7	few	CASSQQPLSRQRLETYEQYF	TGCGCCAGCAGCCAACAGCCCCTCTCGAGACAGCGTCTAGAAACCTACGAGCAGTACTTC
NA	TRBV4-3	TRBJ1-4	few	CASSQDTTNEKLFF	TGCGCCAGCAGCCAAGACACAACTAATGAAAAACTGTTTTTT
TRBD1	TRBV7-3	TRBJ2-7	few	CASSFDRGSYEQYF	TGTGCCAGCAGCTTCGACAGGGGAAGCTACGAGCAGTACTTC
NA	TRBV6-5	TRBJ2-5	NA	CASSYVGRGIQETQYF	TGTGCCAGCAGTTACGTGGGTCGGGGGATCCAAGAGACCCAGTACTTC
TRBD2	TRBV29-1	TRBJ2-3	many	CSASAGGTDTQYF	TGCAGCGCCTCAGCGGGGGGCACAGATACGCAGTATTTT
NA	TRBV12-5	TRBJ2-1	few	CASGLGTGVYNEQFF	TGTGCTAGTGGTTTGGGCACCGGAGTGTACAATGAGCAGTTCTTC
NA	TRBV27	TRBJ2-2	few	CATRDTEGTSNTGELFF	TGTGCCACACGGGATACCGAAGGGACGTCGAACACCGGGGAGCTGTTTTTT
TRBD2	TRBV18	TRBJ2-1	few	CASSPPGRSPYNEQFF	TGTGCCAGCTCACCTCCCGGGAGGTCCCCCTACAATGAGCAGTTCTTC
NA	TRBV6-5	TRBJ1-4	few	CASSYRVREKLFF	TGTGCCAGCAGTTACAGGGTGCGGGAAAAACTGTTTTTT
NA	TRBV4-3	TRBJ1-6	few	CASSQDGTVNSPLHF	TGCGCCAGCAGCCAAGACGGGACGGTAAATTCACCCCTCCACTTT
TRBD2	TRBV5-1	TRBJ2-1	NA	CASSPAGGGAYNEQFF	TGCGCCAGCAGCCCGGCCGGCGGGGGAGCTTACAATGAGCAGTTCTTC
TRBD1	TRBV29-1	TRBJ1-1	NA	CSVAGQMNTEAFF	TGCAGCGTTGCGGGACAGATGAACACTGAAGCTTTCTTT
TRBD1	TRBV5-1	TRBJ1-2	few	CASSAATGARGYGYTF	TGCGCCAGCAGCGCAGCGACAGGGGCGCGGGGGTATGGCTACACCTTC
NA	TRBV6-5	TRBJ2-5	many	CASSRSETASHKYF	TGTGCCAGCAGTAGAAGCGAGACCGCGTCCCACAAGTACTTC
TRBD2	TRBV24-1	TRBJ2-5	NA	CATSGREERGLQETQYF	TGTGCCACCAGTGGAAGGGAGGAGCGGGGACTCCAAGAGACCCAGTACTTC
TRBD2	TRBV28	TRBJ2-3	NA	CASGRGAGVATRGQYF	TGTGCCAGCGGGAGAGGGGCGGGGGTAGCTACCCGCGGGCAGTATTTT
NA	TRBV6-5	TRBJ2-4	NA	CASSDLENIQYF	TGTGCCAGCTCGGATTTGGAAAACATTCAGTACTTC
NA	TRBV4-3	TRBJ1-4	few	CASSQERDGRKLFF	TGCGCCAGCAGCCAAGAGAGGGACGGCAGAAAACTGTTTTTT
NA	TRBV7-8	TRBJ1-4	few	CASGQFNEKLFF	TGTGCCAGCGGACAGTTTAATGAAAAACTGTTTTTT
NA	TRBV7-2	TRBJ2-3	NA	CASSPDWGGDTQYF	TGTGCCAGCAGCCCCGACTGGGGTGGAGATACGCAGTATTTT
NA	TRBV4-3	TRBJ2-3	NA	CASSKGGSDTQYF	TGCGCCAGCAGCAAAGGGGGTTCAGATACGCAGTATTTT
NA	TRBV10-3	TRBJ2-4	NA	CAISRSAELAKNIQYF	TGTGCCATCAGTCGCTCTGCGGAGCTAGCCAAAAACATTCAGTACTTC
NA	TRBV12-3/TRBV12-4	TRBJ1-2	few	CASSSVGLNYGYTF	TGTGCCAGCAGCTCGGTCGGGCTGAACTATGGCTACACCTTC
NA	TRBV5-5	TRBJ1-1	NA	CASWSGLNTEAFF	TGTGCCAGCTGGAGCGGCTTGAACACTGAAGCTTTCTTT
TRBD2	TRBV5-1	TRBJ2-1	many	CASSLARLAGGHNEQFF	TGCGCCAGCAGCCTGGCCCGTCTAGCGGGGGGCCACAATGAGCAGTTCTTC
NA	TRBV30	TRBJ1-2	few	CAWSVRTADDYTF	TGTGCCTGGAGTGTACGGACCGCAGACGACTACACCTTC
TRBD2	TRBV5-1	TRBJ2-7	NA	CASSLPRGKIAYEQYF	TGCGCCAGCAGCTTACCGCGGGGGAAAATCGCCTACGAGCAGTACTTC
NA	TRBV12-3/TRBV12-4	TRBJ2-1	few	CASSFRTPDEQFF	TGTGCCAGCAGTTTTAGAACGCCCGATGAGCAGTTCTTC
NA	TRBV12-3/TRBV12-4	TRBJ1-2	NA	CASSLARGPGGYTF	TGTGCCAGCAGTTTAGCGAGGGGTCCCGGTGGCTACACCTTC
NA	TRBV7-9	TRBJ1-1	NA	CASNGQHTEAFF	TGTGCCAGCAACGGACAGCACACTGAAGCTTTCTTT
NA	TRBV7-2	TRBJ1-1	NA	CASSTHSVGDGTEAFF	TGTGCCAGCAGCACCCACTCAGTGGGGGATGGCACTGAAGCTTTCTTT